This T cell receptor (beta chain) was identified during a study of cytomegalovirus exposure and HLA in healthy donors. Findings and caveats of the study: In an earlier analysis, most TCR beta V segments were productive about 90% or about 30% of the time.

PCR was performed using 60 Vbeta and 13 Jbeta primers. The protocol was immunoSEQ multiplex PCR, while the TCRdb copy is restricted to in-frame clones and leaves out a portion. The sample holds roughly 100,000 clones; 60% to 85% are singletons and the top ten take over 4%. As regards this clone: Antigen unknown.

In germline, CDR1 is SGHTS, CDR2 YDEGEE. V lost 2 bases, J lost 5 bases, and 3 bases stayed unmatched. This CDR3 is built from 14 residues. This clonotype was obtained from a female donor in good health and CMV-seropositive. The V call is TRBV5-8, the J call TRBJ2-3; TRBD2 matches at 9 bases. The specimen sequenced was PBMCs. CDR3 sequence reads: CASSFGLARDTQYF. CDR3 sequence (DNA): TGTGCCAGCAGCTTCGGACTAGCGCGAGATACGCAGTATTTT.